This T cell receptor (beta chain) was identified in a study of type 1 and type 2 diabetes patients. PCR was run on genomic DNA. A primer set of 30 forward and 13 reverse primers amplified the CDR3. Each CDR3 protein gets one entry after TCRdb re-called the multiplex PCR reads with MiXCR. The data contain more than 250,000 distinct CDR3 sequences, 40% to 50% of them singletons. The CDR3 loop spans 17 amino acids. J lost 4 bases, V lost 5 bases, and 11 bases had no gene match. Germline V CDR1 and CDR2: LNHDA, SQIVND (reference sequence). With regard to this clonotype: Antigen unknown.

Study-wide results and limits: With limited T2D and control samples, some T1D-only expanded clones may not be T1D-specific.

The specimen sequenced was peripheral blood mononuclear cells (PBMCs). This sequence was found in a man younger than 30 with type 2 diabetes. The rearrangement uses TRBV19 and TRBJ2-3, with 11 bases matching TRBD2. CDR3 sequence reads: CASSQTILAGGSDTQYF. The CDR3 DNA is TGTGCCAGTAGTCAGACTATTCTAGCGGGGGGATCAGATACGCAGTATTTT.